This entry lists 31 T cell receptor beta chains sequenced from one sample in a study of early T cells in non-severe SARS-CoV-2 infection. MiXCR, run by TCRdb on the 5' RACE reads, gives a single entry per CDR3 protein. Among about 88,000 distinct CDR3 sequences, 14% to 15% were seen once, and the ten largest hold approximately 6%. The material sequenced was whole blood. The receptors originated from an adult who was a healthcare worker with PCR-confirmed SARS-CoV-2 infection or an uninfected control (not recorded which).

The chain links TRBV5-8 to TRBJ2-7, with unresolved D. The CDR3 consists of 14 residues. The germline V gene encodes CDR1 SGHTS and CDR2 YDEGEE. V lost 3 bases and J 6 bases, leaving 16 bases between the germline ends. The CDR3 DNA reads TGTGCCAGCAGCTCGCCCCTAAAGGACCTCGAGCAGTACTTC. Translating gives CASSSPLKDLEQYF.

This clonotype showed up just a few times. This chain uses TRBV6-5 with TRBJ2-7; 7 bases line up with TRBD2. The germline V gene encodes CDR1 MNHEY and CDR2 SVGAGI. V trimming: 5 bases; J trimming: 9 bases; junction bases outside the gene matches: 10. The CDR3 contains 13 residues. The DNA of the CDR3 is TGTGCCAGCAGTAGACTAGTGGGAGGGTGGCAGTACTTC. Translated, it gives CASSRLVGGWQYF.

The chain joins TRBV6-1 to TRBJ2-3; 7 bases map to TRBD2. Germline trimming cut 6 bases from V and 4 bases from J; bases unmatched to any gene: 7. The CDR3 spans 14 residues. Germline assignment: CDR1 MNHNS and CDR2 SASEGT. The CDR3 reads CASSTPSGADTQYF. As DNA, the CDR3 is TGTGCCAGCAGCACCCCGAGCGGGGCAGATACGCAGTATTTT.

This clonotype was recorded a few times. The gene calls are TRBV7-2 and TRBJ2-1; TRBD1 matches at 9 bases. CDR3 length: 14 amino acids. Germline CDR1 reads SGHTA; CDR2 reads FQGNSA. J was trimmed by 9 bases and V by 5 bases; bases with no gene match: 8. This CDR3 is CASSRGTGYSEQFF. The DNA of the CDR3 is TGTGCCAGCAGCCGCGGGACAGGGTATAGTGAGCAGTTCTTC.

This clonotype was recorded many times. The chain is built from TRBV28 and TRBJ2-4; D uncertain. The V and J ends lost 5 bases and 4 bases respectively, with 0 bases between them. CDR3 length: 10 amino acids. The germline CDR1 and CDR2 sequences are MDHEN and SYDVKM. Here the CDR3 DNA reads TGTGCCAGCAGTAAAAACATTCAGTACTTC. This gives the protein CASSKNIQYF.

This clonotype was counted many times. The rearrangement uses TRBV30 and TRBJ1-3; D is unclear. Trimming removed 1 base at V and 2 bases at J, with 18 bases between. The germline CDR1 and CDR2 sequences are GTSNPN and SVGIG (reference sequence). This CDR3 is built from 17 residues. The CDR3 DNA reads as TGTGCCTGGAGTGATGAGTATGGGGAGACGGCTGGAAACACCATATATTTT. It specifies CAWSDEYGETAGNTIYF.

This clonotype was counted between two and nine times. J is TRBJ2-5 and V is TRBV6-5; D is uncertain. Trimming stripped 7 bases from V and 4 bases from J, with 4 bases between. The CDR3 is 10 residues long. Germline values: CDR1 MNHEY, CDR2 SVGAGI. As DNA, the CDR3 is TGTGCCAGCAACGGAGAGACCCAGTACTTC. Protein product: CASNGETQYF.

This clonotype was counted a few times. The chain recombines TRBV5-5 with TRBJ2-1, with 7 bases that match TRBD1. Germline CDR1 reads SGHKS; CDR2 reads YYEKEE (reference sequence). The length of the CDR3 is 15 residues. Trimming at V came to 4 bases and at J to 5 bases, leaving 9 bases not matched to a gene. The CDR3: CASSVSGTENNEQFF. The CDR3 region has the DNA TGTGCCAGCAGCGTCTCCGGGACAGAAAACAATGAGCAGTTCTTC.

This clonotype came up a few times. The V gene is TRBV27, the J gene TRBJ2-2; 8 bases line up with TRBD1. This CDR3 is 16 amino acids long. The germline V gene encodes CDR1 MNHEY and CDR2 SMNVEV (reference sequence). The V gene end was trimmed by 4 bases and the J gene end by 3 bases; junction bases not matched to a gene: 7. The CDR3 region has the DNA TGTGCCAGCAGTTCCCCCTACAGGGGGGACACCGGGGAGCTGTTTTTT. It codes for CASSSPYRGDTGELFF.

The chain carries TRBV28 and TRBJ2-7; no reliable D call. The germline CDR1 and CDR2 sequences are MDHEN and SYDVKM. With 3 bases removed from V and 6 bases from J, the gap between germline ends came to 9 bases. The CDR3 spans 12 residues. The CDR3 DNA is TGTGCCAGCAGTTTCCTTATGGGCGAGCAGTACTTC. Residues: CASSFLMGEQYF.

The V and J genes are TRBV27 and TRBJ2-1; TRBD2 aligns across 11 bases. This CDR3 contains 16 residues. CDR1 MNHEY and CDR2 SMNVEV come from the germline V gene (reference sequence). V gave up 1 base and J gave up 6 bases; unmatched junction bases: 5. The CDR3 DNA sequence: TGTGCCAGCAGTTTATTGAGGACTAGCGGGTCCAATGAGCAGTTCTTC. Translating gives CASSLLRTSGSNEQFF.

V usage is TRBV7-2 and J usage is TRBJ2-1; D remains unclear. Germline V CDR1 and CDR2: SGHTA, FQGNSA. This CDR3 spans 13 amino acids. Trimming stripped 2 bases from V and 7 bases from J, with 9 bases between. CDR3 coding DNA: TGTGCCAGCAGCTTAAGCGTTAGAAATGAGCAGTTCTTC. Translation gives CASSLSVRNEQFF.

In this sample, this clonotype turned up many times. This chain connects TRBV28 to TRBJ2-2; D not resolved. Germline-derived CDR1 and CDR2 are MDHEN and SYDVKM. The CDR3 is 13 amino acids. Trimming took 4 bases from V and 0 from J, leaving 3 bases between them. CDR3 sequence reads: CASSSTNTGELFF. CDR3 coding DNA: TGTGCCAGCAGTTCCACGAACACCGGGGAGCTGTTTTTT. Filled out from reference TRBV28 and TRBJ2-2, the complete variable domain reads DVKVTQSSRYLVKRTGEKVFLECVQDMDHENMFWYRQDPGLGLRLIYFSYDVKMKEKGDIPEGYSVSREKKERFSLILESASTNQTSMYLCASSSTNTGELFFGEGSRLTVL.

The J gene is TRBJ1-1, the V gene TRBV2; D not certain. Looked up from germline, CDR1 is SNHLY and CDR2 is FYNNEI. Trimming removed 6 bases from V and 0 bases from J, with 11 bases in between. The CDR3 spans 14 residues. The CDR3, as DNA: TGTGCCAGCAGGAGGGTTACCATGAACACTGAAGCTTTCTTT. Protein: CASRRVTMNTEAFF.

This clonotype has only a few counts. This chain uses TRBV11-2 with TRBJ2-3; D tentatively fits TRBD1 or TRBD2 (5 bases each). Germline V lookup: CDR1 SGHAT, CDR2 FQNNGV. The V end was cut by 4 bases, the J end by 0 bases, with 14 bases between. This CDR3 contains 16 residues. The CDR3 region has the DNA TGTGCCAGCAGCTGGGGGACGGGCAGTAGCACAGATACGCAGTATTTT. Protein product: CASSWGTGSSTDTQYF.

This clonotype showed up many times. The chain combines TRBV7-6 with TRBJ2-5; D is undetermined. The germline V and J ends were trimmed by 5 bases and 3 bases, with 10 bases remaining between them. The CDR3 runs to 13 residues. CDR1 is SGHVS, CDR2 FNYEAQ, per germline. Written as DNA, the CDR3 is TGTGCCAGCAGCCCGGACGTTAAAGAGACCCAGTACTTC. It is translated as CASSPDVKETQYF.

This chain links TRBV28 with TRBJ2-6, with D unresolved. The CDR3 contains 13 residues. Trimming cost V 8 bases and J 0 bases, with 5 bases left between them. Germline CDR1 and CDR2: MDHEN and SYDVKM. Here the CDR3 DNA reads TGTGCCAGCCGGATCTCTGGGGCCAACGTCCTGACTTTC. Protein: CASRISGANVLTF. Full variable domain (outside the CDR3, taken from reference TRBV28 and TRBJ2-6): DVKVTQSSRYLVKRTGEKVFLECVQDMDHENMFWYRQDPGLGLRLIYFSYDVKMKEKGDIPEGYSVSREKKERFSLILESASTNQTSMYLCASRISGANVLTFGAGSRLTVL.

This clonotype was recorded a few times. The chain recombines TRBV2 with TRBJ2-3; no clear D. Trimming cost V 2 bases and J 5 bases, with 5 bases left between them. The CDR3 is made up of 12 amino acids. Germline V gene lookup returns CDR1 SNHLY and CDR2 FYNNEI. CDR3 nucleotide sequence: TGTGCCAGCAGTGAACCGGGAGATACGCAGTATTTT. It codes for CASSEPGDTQYF.

This clonotype came up a few times. V gene TRBV12-3 or TRBV12-4 combines with J gene TRBJ1-1; no reliable D call. V lost 5 bases and J lost 0, with 7 bases in between. CDR3 length equals 13 residues. The CDR3 protein is CASSQSVNTEAFF. As DNA, the CDR3 is TGTGCCAGCAGTCAATCGGTGAACACTGAAGCTTTCTTT.

The chain carries TRBV5-1 and TRBJ2-7, with D tentatively TRBD2 (6 bases). Trimming removed 2 bases at V and 6 bases at J, with 15 bases between. The CDR3 extends over 14 amino acids. CDR1 is SGHRS, CDR2 YFSETQ, per germline. The CDR3 here is CASSFGTPSLEQYF. In DNA, the CDR3 is TGCGCCAGCAGCTTCGGGACTCCGTCGCTCGAGCAGTACTTC.

This clonotype was counted at least ten times. J is TRBJ2-1 and V is TRBV15; D uncertain. CDR1 is LNHNV, CDR2 YYDKDF, per germline (reference sequence). V shed 0 bases and J shed 3 bases, with 9 bases lying between them. The CDR3 sequence is 15 residues long. CDR3: CATSREAGVYNEQFF. The CDR3 DNA follows: TGTGCCACCAGCAGAGAGGCTGGGGTCTACAATGAGCAGTTCTTC.

This clonotype was seen a handful of times. The genes are TRBV20-1 and TRBJ2-1, with 8 bases identical to TRBD2. Germline-derived CDR1 and CDR2 are DFQATT and SNEGSKA (reference sequence). The CDR3 runs to 13 residues. After removal of 3 bases from V and 5 bases from J, the junction contained 3 bases not matched to a gene. The DNA of the CDR3 is TGCAGTGCTAGCGGGAGGGCCAACAATGAGCAGTTCTTC. The encoded protein is CSASGRANNEQFF.

This clonotype showed up just a few times. This rearrangement joins TRBV28 to TRBJ2-3, with D uncertain. The V gene's germline CDR1 is MDHEN and CDR2 SYDVKM. Trimming removed 6 bases at V and 0 bases at J, with 4 bases between. This CDR3 region has 12 residues. The chain's CDR3 is CASRDSTDTQYF. The CDR3, as DNA: TGTGCCAGCAGGGACAGCACAGATACGCAGTATTTT.

The CDR3 DNA reads as TGTGCCAGCAGTTCACAGGGATATGGCTACACCTTC. Translation: CASSSQGYGYTF. This chain links TRBV6-5 with TRBJ1-2; TRBD1 might be the D (6 bases). There are 12 residues in the CDR3. Trimming stripped 4 bases from V and 5 bases from J, with 8 bases between. Looked up from germline, CDR1 is MNHEY and CDR2 is SVGAGI.

This clonotype was observed a few times. The chain joins TRBV12-3 or TRBV12-4 to TRBJ1-2, with 8 bases matching TRBD1. V shed 8 bases, J shed 4 bases, and the junction held 0 bases outside the gene matches. This CDR3 has 11 residues. CDR3 DNA: TGTGCCAGCGGGACAGGCTATGGCTACACCTTC. Translated, it gives CASGTGYGYTF.

The genes are TRBV6-1 and TRBJ2-7; 7 bases are shared with TRBD1. Trimming removed 8 bases from V and 0 bases from J; junction bases left unmatched: 7. CDR3 length: 14 amino acids. Germline lookup yields CDR1 MNHNS and CDR2 SASEGT. The CDR3 reads CASWNRGTSYEQYF. CDR3 DNA sequence: TGTGCCAGCTGGAACAGGGGAACCTCCTACGAGCAGTACTTC.

The rearrangement links TRBV6-6 to TRBJ1-1; 10 bases are a match to TRBD1. V gave up 6 bases and J gave up 3 bases; unmatched junction bases: 10. Germline V gives CDR1 MNHNY, CDR2 SVGAGI (reference sequence). The CDR3 loop spans 16 amino acids. CDR3 sequence (DNA): TGTGCCAGCAGCCGAGGGACAGGGGAACAGGACACTGAAGCTTTCTTT. Protein sequence: CASSRGTGEQDTEAFF.

V and J are TRBV28 and TRBJ1-1; 7 nucleotides match TRBD1. The CDR3 has 11 residues. CDR1 MDHEN and CDR2 SYDVKM come from the germline V gene. Trimming at V came to 7 bases and at J to 9 bases, leaving 5 bases not matched to a gene. CDR3: CASNEGAKAFF. The CDR3 bases are TGTGCCAGCAATGAGGGGGCGAAAGCTTTCTTT. The full variable domain, rest sourced from reference TRBV28 and TRBJ1-1, is DVKVTQSSRYLVKRTGEKVFLECVQDMDHENMFWYRQDPGLGLRLIYFSYDVKMKEKGDIPEGYSVSREKKERFSLILESASTNQTSMYLCASNEGAKAFFGQGTRLTVV.

The V and J genes are TRBV6-1 and TRBJ2-2; 7 nucleotides match TRBD2. With V trimmed by 4 bases and J by 1 base, 6 bases remained unmatched. Germline CDR1 is MNHNS and CDR2 is SASEGT. This CDR3 contains 16 residues. The CDR3 here is CASSGSSGQNTGELFF. In DNA form, the CDR3 reads TGTGCCAGCAGTGGATCTAGCGGCCAGAACACCGGGGAGCTGTTTTTT.

This chain joins TRBV20-1 and TRBJ2-1; TRBD2 matches 12 bases. The germline gives CDR1 DFQATT, CDR2 SNEGSKA (reference sequence). The junction had 9 bases not matched to a gene; V was cut back by 1 base and J by 2 bases. The CDR3 totals 18 residues. CDR3 loop: CSARGPSGRAVTYNEQFF. The CDR3 coding sequence is TGCAGTGCTAGAGGGCCTAGCGGGAGGGCTGTGACCTACAATGAGCAGTTCTTC.

This clonotype was observed a handful of times. The chain couples TRBV28 to TRBJ2-1; TRBD2 might be the D (5 bases). V shed 8 bases and J shed 3 bases, with 8 bases lying between them. CDR1 is MDHEN and CDR2 is SYDVKM in the germline V gene. The CDR3 length is 12 residues. CDR3 nucleotides: TGTGCCAGCGGGAGTAACTACAATGAGCAGTTCTTC. Its translation is CASGSNYNEQFF.